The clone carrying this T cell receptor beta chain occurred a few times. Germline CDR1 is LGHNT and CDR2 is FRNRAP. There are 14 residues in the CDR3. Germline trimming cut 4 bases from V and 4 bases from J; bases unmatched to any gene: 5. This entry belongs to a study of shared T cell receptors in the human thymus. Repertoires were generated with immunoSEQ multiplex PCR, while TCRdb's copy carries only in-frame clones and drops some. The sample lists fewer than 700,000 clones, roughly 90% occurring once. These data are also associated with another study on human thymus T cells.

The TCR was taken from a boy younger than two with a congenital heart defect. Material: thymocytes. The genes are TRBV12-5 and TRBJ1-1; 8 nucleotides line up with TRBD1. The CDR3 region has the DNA TGTGCTAGTGGTTCGGGACAGGTCCCCACTGAAGCTTTCTTT. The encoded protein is CASGSGQVPTEAFF. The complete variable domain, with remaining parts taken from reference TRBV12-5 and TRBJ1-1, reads DARVTQTPRHKVTEMGQEVTMRCQPILGHNTVFWYRQTMMQGLELLAYFRNRAPLDDSGMPKDRFSAEMPDATLATLKIQPSEPRDSAVYFCASGSGQVPTEAFFGQGTRLTVV.